This T cell receptor beta chain came from a study of blood T cell repertoires in COVID-19. The CDR3 consists of 17 residues. From germline, CDR1 is LGHNA and CDR2 YSLEER. The trim removed 0 bases at V and 5 bases at J, leaving 8 bases unmatched. Sequenced by immunoSEQ multiplex PCR; TCRdb stores in-frame clones only, minus some. This sample has roughly 180,000 clones; approximately 86% occur once, and the top ten carry around 2%. The sequence came from a woman aged 30 to 39 who had recovered from COVID-19. This chain joins TRBV4-3 and TRBJ2-5; 11 bases are a match to TRBD2. The specimen sequenced was PBMCs or T cells enriched from blood (not recorded which). CDR3 amino acids: CASSQDRVAGGPETQYF. The CDR3, as DNA: TGCGCCAGCAGCCAAGATAGGGTAGCGGGAGGGCCTGAGACCCAGTACTTC.